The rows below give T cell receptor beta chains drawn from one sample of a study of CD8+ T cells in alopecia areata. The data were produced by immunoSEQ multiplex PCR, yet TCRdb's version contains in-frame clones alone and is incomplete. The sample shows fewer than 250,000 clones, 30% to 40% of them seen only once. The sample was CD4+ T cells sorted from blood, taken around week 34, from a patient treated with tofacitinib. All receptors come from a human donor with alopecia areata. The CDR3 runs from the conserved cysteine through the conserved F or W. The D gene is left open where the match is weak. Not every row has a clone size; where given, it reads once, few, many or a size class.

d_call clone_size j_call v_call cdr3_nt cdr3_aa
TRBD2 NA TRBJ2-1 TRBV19 TGTGCCAGTAGTATAGGGGCTAGCGGGAGCTTGACCTACAATGAGCAGTTCTTC CASSIGASGSLTYNEQFF
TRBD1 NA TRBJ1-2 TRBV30 TGTGCCTGGGGGGACCCAGGGGGCCGCTATGGCTACACCTTC CAWGDPGGRYGYTF
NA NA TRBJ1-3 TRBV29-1 TGCAGCGTGGCGGGGTTAGCTGGAAACACCATATATTTT CSVAGLAGNTIYF
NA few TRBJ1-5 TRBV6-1 TGTGCCAGCAGTCCTCAGGGGCTTAGCAATCAGCCCCAGCATTTT CASSPQGLSNQPQHF
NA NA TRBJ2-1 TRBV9 TGTGCCAGCAGCACCCGGGGGACCTACAATGAGCAGTTCTTC CASSTRGTYNEQFF
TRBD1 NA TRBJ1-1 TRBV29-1 TGCAGCGTCCGGGACAGTGAAGCTTTCTTT CSVRDSEAFF
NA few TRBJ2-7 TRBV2 TGTGCCAGCAGTAACTCTGGCGAAGTGAAGCAGTACTTC CASSNSGEVKQYF
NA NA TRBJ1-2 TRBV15 TGTGCCACCAGCAGCGGGCCGGGAAATGGTGGCTACACCTTC CATSSGPGNGGYTF
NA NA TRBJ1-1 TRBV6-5 TGTGCCAGCAGACCGACAGCGAACACTGAAGCTTTCTTT CASRPTANTEAFF
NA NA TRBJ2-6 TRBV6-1 TGTGCCAGCTCTCCCGGCTCTGGGGCCAACGTCCTGACTTTC CASSPGSGANVLTF
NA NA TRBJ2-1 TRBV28 TGTGCCAGCAGTCCTATCGACCGTAGGGGTTCCAATGAGCAGTTCTTC CASSPIDRRGSNEQFF
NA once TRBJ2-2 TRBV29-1 TGCAGCGCCAGACTGTACACCGGGGAGCTGTTTTTT CSARLYTGELFF
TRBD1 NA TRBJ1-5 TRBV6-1 TGTGCCAGCAGACTAGACAGGGCGAATCAGCCCCAGCATTTT CASRLDRANQPQHF
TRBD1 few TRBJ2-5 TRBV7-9 TGTGCCAGCAGCATGGGACAGTACCAAGAGACCCAGTACTTC CASSMGQYQETQYF
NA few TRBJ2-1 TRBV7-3 TGTGCCAGCAGCTTAACGGGGCAAGCCTACGAGCAGTTCTTC CASSLTGQAYEQFF
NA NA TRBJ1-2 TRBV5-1 TGCGCCAGCAGCTTAAACTCTGGGGTAAATGGCTACACCTTC CASSLNSGVNGYTF
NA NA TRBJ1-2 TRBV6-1 TGTGCCAGCAGTGACCGGCGCGGGGGAGGCTATGGCTACACCTTC CASSDRRGGGYGYTF
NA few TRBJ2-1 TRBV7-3 TGTGCCAGCAGCATCGGACAGGAGCAGTTCTTC CASSIGQEQFF
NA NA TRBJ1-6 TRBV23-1 TGCGCCAGGGAGGGGGAACACTCTAATTCACCCCTCCACTTT CAREGEHSNSPLHF
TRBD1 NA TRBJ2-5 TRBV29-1 TGCAGCGCGGGACAGGAGAAAGAGACCCAGTACTTC CSAGQEKETQYF
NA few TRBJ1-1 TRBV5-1 TGCGCCAGCAGACTGACCTGGAAAGCTTTCTTT CASRLTWKAFF
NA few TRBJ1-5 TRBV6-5 TGTGCCAGCAGATGGAAGGGGGATAGCAATCAGCCCCAGCATTTT CASRWKGDSNQPQHF
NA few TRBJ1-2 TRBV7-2 TGTGCCAGCAGCTTAGACGGAGCCTTCTATGGCTACACCTTC CASSLDGAFYGYTF
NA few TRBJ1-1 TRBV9 TGTGCCAGCAGCGTAGAGGGGATGAACACTGAAGCTTTCTTT CASSVEGMNTEAFF
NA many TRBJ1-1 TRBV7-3 TGTGCCAGCAGCTTATCAGGAGTGAACACTGAAGCTTTCTTT CASSLSGVNTEAFF
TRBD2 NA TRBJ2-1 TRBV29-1 TGCAGCGTTGCCCTTCTAGCGGGTAGATACAATGAGCAGTTCTTC CSVALLAGRYNEQFF
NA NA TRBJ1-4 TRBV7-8 TGTGCCAGCAGCTTATCGGGATCCGGGGAAAAACTGTTTTTT CASSLSGSGEKLFF
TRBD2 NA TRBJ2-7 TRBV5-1 TGCGCCAGCAGCCCAGGGACTAGCGGGAGTGTCGAGCAGTACTTC CASSPGTSGSVEQYF
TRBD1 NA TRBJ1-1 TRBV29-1 TGCAGCGCCTACAGGGGAGGGTTGAACACTGAAGCTTTCTTT CSAYRGGLNTEAFF
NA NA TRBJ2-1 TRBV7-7 TGTGCCAGCAGCCCGGGGACTCAAACCTACAATGAGCAGTTCTTC CASSPGTQTYNEQFF
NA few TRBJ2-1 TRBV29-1 TGCAGCGTTTCGAACCGCCTGACGGGGGACAATGAGCAGTTCTTC CSVSNRLTGDNEQFF
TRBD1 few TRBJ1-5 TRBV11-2 TGTGCCAGCAGCTCCGGGACAGGGGGGAGCAATCAGCCCCAGCATTTT CASSSGTGGSNQPQHF
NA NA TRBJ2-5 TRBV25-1 TGTGCCAGCAGTGAACTGAATGGGGACTCACCCAACTTC CASSELNGDSPNF
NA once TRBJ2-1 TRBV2 TGTGCCAGCACCGAAGGGGGGGAGCAGTTCTTC CASTEGGEQFF
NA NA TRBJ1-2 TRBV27 TGTGCCAGCAGTTCGGGGTTTAACTATGGCTACACCTTC CASSSGFNYGYTF
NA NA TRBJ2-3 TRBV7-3 TGTGCCAGCAGCCCCGAGGGACACAGCACAGATACGCAGTATTTT CASSPEGHSTDTQYF
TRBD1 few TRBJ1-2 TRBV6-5 TGTGCCAGCAGTTACGAAGGGGGCAGCTATGGCTACACCTTC CASSYEGGSYGYTF
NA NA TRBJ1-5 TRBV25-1 TGTGCCAGCAGTCCATTCAGGGAATTCAATCAGCCCCAGCATTTT CASSPFREFNQPQHF
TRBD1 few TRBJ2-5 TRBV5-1 TGCGCCAGCAGCAAACCGGGACAGGGGGCTGGTGGACAAGAGACCCAGTACTTC CASSKPGQGAGGQETQYF
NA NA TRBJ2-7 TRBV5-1 TGCGCCACCAGAACGGAGCAGTACTTC CATRTEQYF
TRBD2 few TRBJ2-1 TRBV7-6 TGTGCCAGCAGCCGCGGGGGCTCCTACAATGAGCAGTTCTTC CASSRGGSYNEQFF
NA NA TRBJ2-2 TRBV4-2 TGTGCCAGCAGCCAAGTTATTGACATCCCCGGGGAGCTGTTTTTT CASSQVIDIPGELFF
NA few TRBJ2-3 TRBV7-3 TGTGCCAGCAGCTTAACGACCGGAACTGATACGCAGTATTTT CASSLTTGTDTQYF